These 12 T cell receptor beta chains came from one sample sequenced in a study of blood T cell repertoires in COVID-19. Here immunoSEQ multiplex PCR was the method, and the copy in TCRdb shows in-frame clones only, minus some. Of 150,000 to 200,000 clones listed, approximately 80% are singletons. The sequencing sample was made of peripheral blood. The receptors stem from a woman in her 70s with COVID-19, enrolled during active disease.

V and J are TRBV5-5 and TRBJ1-4; D is unresolved. Germline values: CDR1 SGHKS, CDR2 YYEKEE (reference sequence). The CDR3 extends over 16 amino acids. With 4 bases removed from V and 2 bases from J, the gap between germline ends came to 15 bases. The CDR3 sequence is CASSIARFGTNEKLFF. CDR3 in DNA: TGTGCCAGCAGCATAGCGCGCTTCGGCACTAATGAAAAACTGTTTTTT.

The V and J genes are TRBV11-2 and TRBJ1-2; 7 nucleotides line up with TRBD1. Trimming took 0 bases from V and 4 from J; bases not matched to a gene: 11. Germline V gene sequence: CDR1 SGHAT, CDR2 FQNNGV. The CDR3 is made up of 17 amino acids. The DNA for the CDR3 is TGTGCCAGCAGCTTAGAAGGACCGGGACAGCGTTCCTATGGCTACACCTTC. Translated, it gives CASSLEGPGQRSYGYTF. Supplemented by reference TRBV11-2 and TRBJ1-2, the full variable domain reads EAGVAQSPRYKIIEKRQSVAFWCNPISGHATLYWYQQILGQGPKLLIQFQNNGVVDDSQLPKDRFSAERLKGVDSTLKIQPAKLEDSAVYLCASSLEGPGQRSYGYTFGSGTRLTVV.

The chain joins TRBV28 to TRBJ1-4; D perhaps matches TRBD1 (6 bases). The V end was cut by 1 base, the J end by 5 bases, with 11 bases between. This CDR3 region has 15 residues. Germline CDR1 reads MDHEN; CDR2 reads SYDVKM. The CDR3 region has the DNA TGTGCCAGCAGTTTATTAGGGGGGGCAAATGAAAAACTGTTTTTT. It yields the protein CASSLLGGANEKLFF.

The chain joins TRBV27 to TRBJ2-1, with 8 bases that match TRBD1. The CDR3 runs to 17 residues. The V and J ends lost 3 bases and 4 bases, in that order; junction bases with no gene match: 11. Germline CDR1 reads MNHEY; CDR2 reads SMNVEV (reference sequence). The CDR3 loop reads CASSFLLTGQAYNEQFF. In DNA form, the CDR3 reads TGTGCCAGCAGTTTTTTATTAACGGGACAGGCGTACAATGAGCAGTTCTTC.

The chain couples TRBV6-1 to TRBJ2-1, with 11 nucleotides matching TRBD2. The germline gives CDR1 MNHNS, CDR2 SASEGT. The CDR3 loop spans 17 amino acids. The ends lost 2 bases at V and 4 bases at J; junction bases unmatched: 7. This chain's CDR3 is CASSELEGTSGYNEQFF. CDR3 coding DNA: TGTGCCAGCAGTGAACTAGAGGGGACTAGCGGTTACAATGAGCAGTTCTTC.

The chain employs TRBV3-1 (or the pseudogene TRBV3-2) and TRBJ2-1; D ambiguous. The V gene lost 0 bases and the J gene lost 9 bases, with 9 bases spanning the gap. CDR1 is LGHDT, CDR2 YNNKEL, per germline (reference sequence). The CDR3 contains 13 residues. This CDR3 is CASSQDLRGEQFF. The CDR3 DNA follows: TGTGCCAGCAGCCAAGACCTACGTGGTGAGCAGTTCTTC.

The V gene is TRBV11-1, the J gene TRBJ2-7; TRBD2 agrees at 10 bases. This CDR3 region has 15 residues. J was trimmed by 7 bases and V by 3 bases; bases with no gene match: 9. The germline CDR1 and CDR2 sequences are SGHAT and FQDESV (reference sequence). CDR3 DNA: TGTGCCAGCAGCTTCTATGGGACTAGCGCTAGGGAGCAGTACTTC. Its protein is CASSFYGTSAREQYF.

This clone was recorded a few times. The rearrangement joins TRBV15 to TRBJ1-4; a weak D match, TRBD1 (6 bases). From germline, CDR1 is LNHNV and CDR2 YYDKDF (reference sequence). The CDR3 is made up of 15 amino acids. V was clipped by 1 base and J by 8 bases, with 14 bases between them. The CDR3 DNA follows: TGTGCCACCAGCAGAGGAACAGGGATCGGAGAAAAACTGTTTTTT. Its protein is CATSRGTGIGEKLFF.

This clone occurred a few times. The chain joins TRBV9 to TRBJ2-7; no definite D call. CDR1 is SGDLS, CDR2 YYNGEE, per germline. The CDR3 extends over 15 amino acids. With 0 bases removed from V and 3 bases from J, the gap between germline ends came to 13 bases. The chain's CDR3 is CASSVGSQAIYEQYF. CDR3 coding DNA: TGTGCCAGCAGCGTAGGATCCCAGGCTATCTACGAGCAGTACTTC.

The V gene is TRBV7-3, the J gene TRBJ2-1; TRBD1 aligns across 8 bases. The CDR3 contains 17 residues. Germline V gene sequence: CDR1 SGHTA, CDR2 FQGTGA. Losses at the gene ends were 4 bases for V and 1 base for J; bases not matched to a gene: 9. The CDR3 region is CASSSRTGYGSYNEQFF. CDR3 nucleotide sequence: TGTGCCAGCAGCTCCAGGACAGGGTATGGATCCTACAATGAGCAGTTCTTC.

This chain joins TRBV16 and TRBJ2-7, with 8 bases lining up with TRBD1. This CDR3 has 13 residues. Germline assignment: CDR1 KGHSY and CDR2 FQNENV. Trimming took 2 bases from V and 6 from J; bases not matched to a gene: 3. For the CDR3, the DNA is TGTGCCAGCAGCCAAGCAGGGGGCGCCGAGCAGTACGTC. The encoded protein is CASSQAGGAEQYV.

V gene TRBV19 combines with J gene TRBJ1-1, with D possibly being TRBD1 (5 bases). CDR1 and CDR2 from the germline V gene are LNHDA and SQIVND (reference sequence). Trimming took off 2 bases at V and 10 bases at J, with 17 bases between the two ends. The CDR3 is 14 residues long. The CDR3 spells CASSISQGRVSAFF. The DNA of the CDR3 is TGTGCCAGTAGTATAAGCCAGGGAAGAGTATCAGCTTTCTTT.